This T cell receptor beta chain was found in a study of blood T cell repertoires in COVID-19. This clone was detected only a few times. The table came from immunoSEQ multiplex PCR; TCRdb's copy has only in-frame clones and leaves some out. The table has under 300,000 clones, about 87% seen once; the top ten hold 2.5% to 3%. This TCR came from a woman between 45 and 60 years old who had recovered from COVID-19. The sequenced sample consisted of PBMCs or T cells enriched from blood (not recorded which).

CDR3 loop: CASSYFSNNEQFF. DNA of the CDR3: TGTGCCAGCAGTTACTTTAGTAACAATGAGCAGTTCTTC. The V gene is TRBV6-2 or TRBV6-3, the J gene TRBJ2-1; the D is unclear. V lost 1 base, J lost 5 bases, and 6 bases lay in between. Germline values: CDR1 MNHEY, CDR2 SVGEGT. The CDR3 contains 13 residues.